This TCR beta chain was found in a study of T cells in Graves' hyperthyroidism and ophthalmopathy (dated by TCRdb to about 2019). Regarding the research as a whole: Peripheral blood samples were taken at the time of initial diagnosis, prior to any treatment. Once sampling was done, hyperthyroidism patients were given methimazole at a starting dose of 30 mg daily, whereas ophthalmopathy patients were given high-dose intravenous methylprednisolone. In six Graves' hyperthyroidism patients, the study also compared T-cell repertoires from thyroid tissue with T-cell repertoires from blood. TCR V-J signatures able to tell the groups apart were searched for in a discovery cohort of 100 patients, of whom about 40 had Graves' ophthalmopathy and some 60 had stable Graves' hyperthyroidism. For training and testing, the 100 or so patients in the discovery cohort were randomly divided in a 7:3 ratio. Prospective prediction of ophthalmopathy was tested in an independent validation cohort of 18 to 20 hyperthyroidism patients and around 16 patients who later progressed to ophthalmopathy. TCR Vbeta CDR3 sequencing of 135 peripheral blood samples (43 ophthalmopathy, over 70 hyperthyroidism and approximately 17 progressor patients) is reported in the paper.

General findings and caveats noted by the study authors: During validation, the model predicted progression to ophthalmopathy a median of approximately 7 months ahead of onset, with around 71% sensitivity and roughly 75% specificity. Ophthalmopathy was separated from stable hyperthyroidism by a 13 V-J signature model, with around 90% sensitivity and approximately 84% specificity obtained in cross-validation and 80%/75% obtained in testing. No statistical method was used to set the sample size in advance, and investigators knew the group allocation. Blood samples also contained most of the expanded thyroid clonotypes (frequency above 0.001), which suggests that blood repertoires may reflect thyroid immune responses.

CDR1 and CDR2 (LNHNV, YYDKDF) derive from the germline V gene (reference sequence). V sheds 8 bases and J sheds 7 bases, leaving 18 bases between their ends. From cysteine to phenylalanine, the CDR3 is 13 amino acids long. The DNA shown is the 39-base CDR3, in frame from base 1. As to this clonotype: The clone's antigen remains unknown. No qualities accompany the bases; no much larger clone lies one base away.

Graves' hyperthyroidism was defined as stable when no progression to ophthalmopathy occurred over 18 months of follow-up. Hyperthyroidism patients were newly diagnosed, with disease duration under 2 months, and aged 18 to 65 years. Any patient with an uncontrolled infection, another autoimmune disease, pregnancy or lactation was excluded. Diagnoses were based on clinical symptoms, serum thyroxine and TRAb, thyroid ultrasound and orbital computed tomography. PBMCs were separated from over 9 ml of fresh peripheral blood using Ficoll-Paque density gradient centrifugation. Trizol reagent was used to extract total RNA, and RNA quality was then checked on an Agilent 2100 Bioanalyzer. The TCR beta CDR3 regions were amplified from the RNA transcripts. A first-round RT-PCR of the TCR CDR3 used the HTBI primer set with the Qiagen OneStep RT-PCR kit. Libraries were constructed in a second round of multiplex PCR, after which size selection and purification were carried out. Sequencing of the libraries was done on an Illumina HiSeq2000 using paired-end 100 bp reads. On the study's bioinformatics: SOAPnuke was used to process the raw data, removing reads that contained adapters or uncalled bases, had a mean Phred below 15, or lacked an exact match to the constant primer or identifier. COPE v1.2.5 was used to merge the high-quality paired reads, and each unique nucleotide sequence was defined as a clonotype. MiTCR v1.1 was used to align the clonotypes against IMGT TRBV, TRBD and TRBJ reference segments. The analysis included only V-J combinations with a frequency above 0.0001, which together covered more than 99% of the repertoires. The TCS score was defined as F50 (clonal expansion) divided by E x V (chaos), with BLOSUM62-based TCRdist calculated between CDR3 peptides within each V-J. Welch's t-statistics and random forest reduced fewer than 600 V-J features to under 15, which were used in a naive Bayes classifier (R e1071). TCRdb reprocessed the public reads (quality trimming at Q25 with fastp, clone calling with MiXCR) and kept in-frame beta chains. One record per CDR3 amino acid sequence lists the most common genes and DNA. These V and J calls are TCRdb output, not the study's own analysis. The sample table contains more than 500,000 distinct CDR3 sequences; only one count was recorded for roughly 15% of them. The ten largest clonotypes hold over 3.5% of the sample.

The chain links TRBV15 with TRBJ2-7; possibly the D gene is TRBD2, per 6 matching bases. The TCR sequence derives from a woman aged 25 to 39 with Graves' hyperthyroidism. Sequenced: blood. Read as DNA, the sequence is TGTGCCACCTCCAGGCCGGGAGCTGAGGAGCAGTACTTC. The resulting protein is CATSRPGAEEQYF.